The entry below describes one TCR beta chain. The antigen remains unidentified. Only in-frame clones appear in the TCRdb table, and some are missing; sequencing was by immunoSEQ multiplex PCR. The repertoire has 140,000 or so clones, about nine tenths of them found once; the top ten carry 1.9%. This entry comes from a study of T cell responses to AZD1222 COVID-19 vaccine. Pooling of second doses given at about 4 or about 12 weeks was done. The CDR3 has 13 residues. V dropped 8 bases and J dropped 6 bases, with 14 bases sitting between them. CDR1 LNHNV and CDR2 YYDKDF come from the germline V gene (reference sequence). Findings and caveats of the study: Spike-specific TCR breadth and depth both grew after two AZD1222 doses. Every sample of the repertoires postdated the peak T cell response. Seropositive at baseline were only a handful of AZD1222 recipients.

The chain employs TRBV15 and TRBJ1-5; D is ambiguous. This TCR was sampled from an adult who received the AZD1222 COVID-19 vaccine. The sample consisted of peripheral blood, taken 28 days after the second AZD1222 dose. The CDR3 here is CATSRKSSQPQHF. DNA of the CDR3: TGTGCCACCTCTAGGAAGAGTAGTCAGCCCCAGCATTTT.